This TCR beta chain was sequenced in a study of post-analysis software for immune sequencing data. About the study: In terms of disease course, relapsing-remitting, secondary progressive and progressive-relapsing multiple sclerosis were included.

Study conclusions and caveats: Analysis by F measure revealed that same-batch samples clustered strongly together. Included in a set of roughly five TRBV segments more frequent in patients than controls were TRBV5-6, TRBV5-1 and TRBV20-1. Versus controls, multiple sclerosis patients showed significantly lower diversity (normalized Chao1).

In the case of this clonotype: The antigen remains unidentified.

Unique molecular identifiers had been added to the TCR beta cDNA libraries. Out of about 0.95 to 10 million T cells, some 500,000 cDNA molecules were generated. TCRdb reprocessed the PCR reads via MiXCR and lists one record per CDR3 protein. The data show around 440,000 distinct CDR3 sequences, approximately 45% seen once. The CDR3 length is 18 residues. Unmatched junction bases numbered 17, after V lost 5 bases and J lost 9 bases. The clonotype originates from a girl aged 5-17 years with multiple sclerosis. The sample comprised blood. The rearrangement uses TRBV12-3 or TRBV12-4 and TRBJ2-1; TRBD2 matches 12 bases. CDR3 DNA: TGTGCCAGCAGTCCTATGGGGAAGACTAGCGGGAGAGGTAGTGAGCAGTTCTTC. Translated: CASSPMGKTSGRGSEQFF.